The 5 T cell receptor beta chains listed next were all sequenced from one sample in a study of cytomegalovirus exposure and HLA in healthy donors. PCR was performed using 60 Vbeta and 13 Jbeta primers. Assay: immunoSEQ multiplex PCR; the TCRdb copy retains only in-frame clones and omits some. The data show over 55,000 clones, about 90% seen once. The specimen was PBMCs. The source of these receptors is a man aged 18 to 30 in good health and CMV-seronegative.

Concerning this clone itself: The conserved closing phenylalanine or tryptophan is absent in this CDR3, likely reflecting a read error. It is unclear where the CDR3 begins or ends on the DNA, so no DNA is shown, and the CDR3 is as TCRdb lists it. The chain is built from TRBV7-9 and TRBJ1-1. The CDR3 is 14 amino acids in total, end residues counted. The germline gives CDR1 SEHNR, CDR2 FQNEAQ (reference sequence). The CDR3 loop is CASSTRERAAAEVV.

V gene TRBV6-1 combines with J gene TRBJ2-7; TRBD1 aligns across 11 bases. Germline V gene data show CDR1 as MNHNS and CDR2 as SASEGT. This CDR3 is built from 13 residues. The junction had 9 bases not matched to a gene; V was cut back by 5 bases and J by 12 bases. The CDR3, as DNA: TGTGCCAGCAGTTCTACTTCCGGGACAGGGGGGTACTTC. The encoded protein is CASSSTSGTGGYF.

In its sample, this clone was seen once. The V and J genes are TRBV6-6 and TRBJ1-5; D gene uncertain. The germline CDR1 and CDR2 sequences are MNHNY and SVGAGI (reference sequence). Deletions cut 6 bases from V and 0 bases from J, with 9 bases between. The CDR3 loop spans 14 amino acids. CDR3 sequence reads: CASSLVLSNQPQHF. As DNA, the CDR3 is TGTGCCAGCAGCCTAGTCCTTAGCAATCAGCCCCAGCATTTT.

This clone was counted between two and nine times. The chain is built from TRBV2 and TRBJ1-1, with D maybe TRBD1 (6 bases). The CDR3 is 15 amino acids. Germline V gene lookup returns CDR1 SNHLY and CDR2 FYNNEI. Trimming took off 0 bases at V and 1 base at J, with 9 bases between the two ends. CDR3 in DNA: TGTGCCAGCAGTGAAGCGGGGGGGCAGAACACTGAAGCTTTCTTT. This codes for CASSEAGGQNTEAFF.

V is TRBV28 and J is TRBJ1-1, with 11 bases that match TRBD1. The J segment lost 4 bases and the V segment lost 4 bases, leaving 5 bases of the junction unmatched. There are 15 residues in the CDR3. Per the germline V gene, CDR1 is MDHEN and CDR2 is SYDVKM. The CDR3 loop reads CASSSQGTGGTEAFF. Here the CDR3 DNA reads TGTGCCAGCAGTTCCCAAGGGACAGGGGGCACTGAAGCTTTCTTT.